Listed here are 14 T cell receptor beta chains from one sample, sequenced in a study of naive and memory T cell subsets listed by TCRdb under 2017. The library was built by means of UMI-ligation and nested PCR. Data came from an Illumina MiSeq. The beta constant-region primer consisted of an equimolar mixture of two oligonucleotides that together covered TRBC1 and TRBC2. The ligated cDNA went through four rounds of PCR with nested alpha and beta constant-region primers together with the SP2 primer. Through fastp at Q25 and MiXCR, TCRdb rebuilt clones from the public reads, retaining in-frame beta chains. Every CDR3 protein is listed once, alongside the most common genes and DNA of its rows. Within this sample are 150,000 or so distinct CDR3 sequences, with roughly 22% of them counted one time only. The top ten constitute 0.11% of the sample. The antigens these receptors bind are not known. On the study overall, not on this receptor specifically: Naive repertoires, especially CD8, contained a few larger clonotypes, possibly memory cells re-expressing CD45RA.

Sequencing used naive CD4+ T cells from blood. The cell subset or site tag for this specimen amounts to: naive T cells, CD45RA high CD27+. Receptor source: a human donor in good health.

This clonotype was picked up a small number of times. The rearrangement uses TRBV28 and TRBJ1-5; 7 bases are shared with TRBD1. The V segment lost 5 bases and the J segment 4 bases; nucleotides outside the gene matches: 8. This CDR3 has 15 amino acids. Germline CDR1 and CDR2: MDHEN and SYDVKM. The CDR3 bases are TGTGCCAGCAGTCGACAGGGAACAAGAAATCAGCCCCAGCATTTT. The encoded protein is CASSRQGTRNQPQHF.

The J gene is TRBJ2-7, the V gene TRBV6-5; 8 bases line up with TRBD1. After removal of 1 base from V and 1 base from J, the junction contained 3 bases not matched to a gene. The CDR3 contains 15 residues. The germline V gene has CDR1 MNHEY and CDR2 SVGAGI. CDR3 nucleotide sequence: TGTGCCAGCAGTTACTTGACAGGGGTGTCCTACGAGCAGTACTTC. It encodes CASSYLTGVSYEQYF.

This clonotype was seen a handful of times. This chain joins TRBV9 and TRBJ2-1; D may be TRBD2 (6 bases). There are 15 residues in the CDR3. Between the trimmed V and J ends, which lost 0 bases and 5 bases, there was a span of 12 bases. Germline CDR1 is SGDLS and CDR2 is YYNGEE. The CDR3 loop reads CASSVVGGGDNEQFF. CDR3 bases: TGTGCCAGCAGCGTAGTGGGCGGAGGGGACAATGAGCAGTTCTTC.

This clonotype showed up just a few times. The rearrangement joins TRBV10-1 to TRBJ1-6; no definite D call. Looked up from germline, CDR1 is WNHNN and CDR2 is SYGVQD (reference sequence). The germline V and J ends were trimmed by 7 bases and 7 bases, with 11 bases remaining between them. This CDR3 region has 13 residues. The CDR3 is CASNDMRNSPLHF. The CDR3 DNA reads TGCGCCAGCAATGATATGAGGAATTCACCCCTCCACTTT.

The genes are TRBV20-1 and TRBJ1-3; possibly TRBD1 for D (6 bases). CDR3 length equals 15 residues. The ends were cut back, 0 bases at V and 2 bases at J, with 11 bases in the middle. CDR1 is DFQATT and CDR2 is SNEGSKA in the germline V gene (reference sequence). CDR3 nucleotide sequence: TGCAGTGCTAGAGATCTAGGGGGGCCTGGAAACACCATATATTTT. Amino acids: CSARDLGGPGNTIYF.

The V gene is TRBV6-6, the J gene TRBJ2-7; a possible D gene is TRBD2 (6 bases). Germline loops: CDR1 MNHNY, CDR2 SVGAGI (reference sequence). The CDR3 spans 14 residues. Deletions cut 0 bases from V and 3 bases from J, with 9 bases between. CDR3 nucleotides: TGTGCCAGCAGTTACTCGTTGGAGGGCTACGAGCAGTACTTC. Protein sequence: CASSYSLEGYEQYF.

This clonotype was counted at least ten times. The rearrangement uses TRBV5-4 and TRBJ2-1; a weak D match, TRBD2 (5 bases). This CDR3 has 14 amino acids. The V end lost 5 bases, the J end lost 7 bases, and 16 bases lay between the germline ends. From germline, CDR1 is SGHNT and CDR2 YYREEE (reference sequence). The CDR3 here is CASSLAGGINEQFF. The CDR3 DNA reads TGTGCCAGCAGTCTGGCGGGCGGTATAAATGAGCAGTTCTTC.

This clonotype was observed a few times. The chain has TRBV6-2 or TRBV6-3 and TRBJ2-3, with TRBD1 matching over 9 bases. The V gene end was trimmed by 5 bases and the J gene end by 4 bases; junction bases not matched to a gene: 4. The CDR3 runs 14 residues. Looked up from germline, CDR1 is MNHEY and CDR2 is SVGEGT. The CDR3 coding sequence is TGTGCCAGCAGTAAGACAGGGGGATCAGATACGCAGTATTTT. Translation gives CASSKTGGSDTQYF.

V gene TRBV7-2 combines with J gene TRBJ2-7; D tentatively fits TRBD1 or TRBD2 (5 bases each). V shed 2 bases and J shed 3 bases, with 14 bases lying between them. CDR3 size: 15 residues. Looked up from germline, CDR1 is SGHTA and CDR2 is FQGNSA. The chain's CDR3 is CASSLLPGTLYEQYF. CDR3 sequence (DNA): TGTGCCAGCAGCTTACTACCCGGGACCCTCTACGAGCAGTACTTC.

The chain couples TRBV27 to TRBJ2-3; 8 bases match TRBD2. This CDR3 spans 13 amino acids. Germline assignment: CDR1 MNHEY and CDR2 SMNVEV (reference sequence). The J segment lost 10 bases and the V segment lost 5 bases, leaving 8 bases of the junction unmatched. The CDR3 DNA reads as TGTGCCAGCAGTCTCGCGACAGCGGGGGCGCAGTATTTT. Translation: CASSLATAGAQYF.

This chain uses TRBV12-3 or TRBV12-4 with TRBJ1-2; no reliable D call. The CDR3 runs to 13 residues. V gave up 6 bases and J gave up 0 bases, with 8 bases separating them. The CDR3 nucleotides are TGTGCCAGCAGCCAACAACCTAACTATGGCTACACCTTC. It codes for CASSQQPNYGYTF.

The V call is TRBV12-3 or TRBV12-4, the J call TRBJ2-7; 8 bases are shared with TRBD2. The length of the CDR3 is 17 residues. The V segment lost 4 bases and the J segment 2 bases; nucleotides outside the gene matches: 13. In nucleotides, the CDR3 is TGTGCCAGCAGTTCTACTCGGATCAGCGGGAGAACCTACGAGCAGTACTTC. This encodes CASSSTRISGRTYEQYF.

This clonotype has more than one count but fewer than ten. V gene TRBV6-6 combines with J gene TRBJ1-2; D is unclear. V was cut by 3 bases and J by 2 bases, with 7 bases left in between. CDR1 and CDR2 from the germline V gene are MNHNY and SVGAGI (reference sequence). This CDR3 has 13 residues. CDR3 coding DNA: TGTGCCAGCAGTTATAACGGAAACTATGGCTACACCTTC. This translates into CASSYNGNYGYTF.

Many counts were recorded for this clonotype. The CDR3 loop reads CASRRRSGSSYEQYF. DNA for the CDR3: TGTGCCAGCAGGAGGCGTAGCGGGAGCTCCTACGAGCAGTACTTC. This chain joins TRBV7-8 and TRBJ2-7, with 9 nucleotides matching TRBD2. With V trimmed by 6 bases and J by 0 bases, 6 bases remained unmatched. CDR3 length: 15 residues. Germline CDR1 reads SGHVS; CDR2 reads FQNEAQ.